This T cell receptor (beta chain) stems from a study of blood T cell repertoires in COVID-19. Overall study context: Acute-phase and convalescent COVID-19 samples originated in the United States, Italy and Spain.

Enrolled during active infection, Seattle patients were then followed longitudinally. Method: immunoSEQ multiplex PCR; TCRdb's copy keeps in-frame clones and lacks some. The sample has approximately 480,000 clones, 80% to 90% seen once; the top ten hold about 0.91%. Trimming took off 3 bases at V and 0 bases at J, with 12 bases between the two ends. Per the germline V gene, CDR1 is DFQATT and CDR2 is SNEGSKA (reference sequence). The CDR3 totals 14 residues. The chain is built from TRBV20-1 and TRBJ2-7; possibly TRBD2 for D (7 bases). The sequenced material came from peripheral blood. This clonotype originated in a man younger than 35 with COVID-19, enrolled during active disease. This CDR3 is CSASTAGASYEQYF. CDR3 coding DNA: TGCAGTGCTAGTACCGCGGGGGCCTCCTACGAGCAGTACTTC.